These 26 T cell receptor beta chains were sequenced from one sample in a study of a mutant IDH1 vaccine in newly diagnosed glioma. What these receptors recognize is not known. TCRdb's table, derived via immunoSEQ multiplex PCR, lists solely in-frame clones and lacks some. The sample lists approximately 80,000 clones, 75% to 90% occurring once. As for time point: week 47, end of study. The content of each vaccine dose was 300 ug of mutant IDH1 20-mer peptide, and topical imiquimod accompanied it. This sample comprised PBMCs, obtained from a glioma patient whose treatment included an IDH1 peptide vaccine. Receptors were obtained from a man aged 40-50 years with glioma.

The chain has TRBV7-9 and TRBJ1-2; 10 bases fit TRBD1. Germline V CDR1 and CDR2: SEHNR, FQNEAQ (reference sequence). V dropped 4 bases and J dropped 4; count of bases not matched to a gene: 12. The CDR3 has 17 residues. The CDR3 loop is CASSSPGTGEIFYGYTF. CDR3 nucleotide sequence: TGTGCCAGCAGCTCACCTGGGACAGGGGAAATCTTCTATGGCTACACCTTC.

V usage is TRBV7-2 and J usage is TRBJ2-7; tentatively, D is TRBD2 (5 bases). Germline CDR1 reads SGHTA; CDR2 reads FQGNSA. V was shortened by 5 bases and J by 2 bases, with 13 bases between the two germline ends. The CDR3 extends over 14 amino acids. The CDR3 DNA is TGTGCCAGCAGCCTCGGCGGTAGCGCCTACGAGCAGTACTTC. Its translation: CASSLGGSAYEQYF.

This clone was seen just once. As DNA, the CDR3 is TGTGCCAGCAGTGAAGGAAACAAGGAAAATGAAAAACTGTTTTTT. Its translation: CASSEGNKENEKLFF. The chain uses TRBV2 and TRBJ1-4, with D unclear. This CDR3 has 15 residues. V gave up 1 base and J gave up 5 bases, with 11 bases separating them. From germline, CDR1 is SNHLY and CDR2 FYNNEI.

The rearrangement links TRBV29-1 to TRBJ2-7; possibly TRBD1 for D (6 bases). The V end lost 1 base, the J end lost 3 bases, and 19 bases lay between the germline ends. This CDR3 contains 16 residues. Germline V CDR1 and CDR2: SQVTM, ANQGSEA. The CDR3 loop is CSVEGTLRGGNYEQYF. CDR3 DNA: TGCAGCGTTGAAGGGACGCTTAGAGGGGGAAACTACGAGCAGTACTTC.

This chain links TRBV4-2 with TRBJ2-5; tentative D call: TRBD2 (5 bases). The V and J ends lost 1 base and 3 bases respectively, with 15 bases between them. This CDR3 comprises 16 residues. Germline CDR1 and CDR2: LGHNA and YNFKEQ. CDR3 in DNA: TGTGCCAGCAGCCAAGGTGGCCAACCGAGGGAAGAGACCCAGTACTTC. It codes for CASSQGGQPREETQYF.

The gene calls are TRBV9 and TRBJ2-1; 12 bases map to TRBD1. Germline V gene lookup returns CDR1 SGDLS and CDR2 YYNGEE. V lost 0 bases and J lost 14; bases outside the gene matches: 3. The CDR3 has 13 amino acids. The CDR3 is CASSVAGQGAKFF. Written as DNA, the CDR3 is TGTGCCAGCAGCGTAGCGGGACAGGGGGCTAAGTTCTTC.

The chain joins TRBV7-2 to TRBJ2-3; 7 nucleotides line up with TRBD1. Germline assignment: CDR1 SGHTA and CDR2 FQGNSA. The ends lost 4 bases at V and 6 bases at J; junction bases unmatched: 7. The CDR3 totals 14 residues. The DNA for the CDR3 is TGTGCCAGCAGCTCAACGAGGGGGCCGGATACGCAGTATTTT. Translated, it gives CASSSTRGPDTQYF.

The chain is built from TRBV21-1 and TRBJ2-3; the table's D call TRBD1 went unverified against the DNA. TRBV21-1 counts as a pseudogene. CDR3 length equals 15 residues. In nucleotides, the CDR3 is TGTGCCAGCAGCTCCCCCAGGGGGCGCACAGATACGCAGTATTTT. Protein product: CASSSPRGRTDTQYF.

This clone was counted between two and nine times. The chain employs TRBV2 and TRBJ1-1, with 10 bases aligning to TRBD1. The CDR3 covers 14 residues. The germline V gene has CDR1 SNHLY and CDR2 FYNNEI. V was pared by 4 bases and J by 5 bases, with 4 bases of the junction left unmatched. CDR3 residues: CASSVGQGLTEAFF. The CDR3 region has the DNA TGTGCCAGCAGTGTGGGACAGGGGTTGACTGAAGCTTTCTTT.

The chain has TRBV5-1 and TRBJ2-3; D is possibly TRBD1 (5 bases). Germline V lookup: CDR1 SGHRS, CDR2 YFSETQ. The CDR3 covers 13 residues. Trimming shortened V by 5 bases and J by 4 bases, and 11 bases separated the two germline ends. CDR3 protein: CASSERGADTQYF. The CDR3, as DNA: TGCGCCAGCAGTGAAAGGGGCGCAGATACGCAGTATTTT.

The chain is built from TRBV19 and TRBJ1-5; possibly TRBD1 for D (6 bases). Germline CDR1 and CDR2: LNHDA and SQIVND (reference sequence). V lost 6 bases, J lost 4 bases, and 13 bases lay in between. The CDR3 spans 14 residues. CDR3 sequence (DNA): TGTGCCAGTAGCCTGGGGGGCCCAAATCAGCCCCAGCATTTT. The encoded protein is CASSLGGPNQPQHF.

The sample holds one count of this clone. V is TRBV7-2 and J is TRBJ1-2, with a weak D call TRBD1 (6 bases). Germline V CDR1 and CDR2: SGHTA, FQGNSA. V was shortened by 3 bases and J by 4 bases, with 9 bases between the two germline ends. This CDR3 region has 13 residues. The CDR3 DNA sequence: TGTGCCAGCAGCTTTGGGGACATCTATGGCTACACCTTC. It codes for CASSFGDIYGYTF.

This clone occurred once. At one end the junction does not follow the germline gene, possibly because of a read error. CDR3 sequence (DNA): TGTGCCTGCAGTCCGGCGGGGGGGGCTAGAGGCTACACCTTC. Its translation is CACSPAGGARGYTF. The chain combines TRBV6-6 with TRBJ1-2; a possible D gene is TRBD1 (6 bases). From germline, CDR1 is MNHNY and CDR2 SVGAGI (reference sequence). The length of the CDR3 is 14 residues.

The chain carries TRBV5-1 and TRBJ1-1; D call uncertain. Germline CDR1 reads SGHRS; CDR2 reads YFSETQ. The CDR3 totals 16 residues. The V end lost 0 bases, the J end lost 0 bases, and 12 bases lay between the germline ends. The CDR3 nucleotides are TGCGCCAGCAGCTTGGCCGGACTCCGTCTGAACACTGAAGCTTTCTTT. Its protein is CASSLAGLRLNTEAFF.

J is TRBJ2-2 and V is TRBV9; 12 bases map to TRBD2. From germline, CDR1 is SGDLS and CDR2 YYNGEE. The trim removed 4 bases at V and 5 bases at J, leaving 6 bases unmatched. The CDR3 has 16 amino acids. CDR3 coding DNA: TGTGCCAGCAGCCCCCGACTAGCGGGAGTGACCGGGGAGCTGTTTTTT. Translating gives CASSPRLAGVTGELFF.

J is TRBJ1-2 and V is TRBV7-2; unclear D gene. The V end was cut by 4 bases, the J end by 9 bases, with 24 bases between. The germline gives CDR1 SGHTA, CDR2 FQGNSA. CDR3 length equals 16 residues. The CDR3 DNA follows: TGTGCCAGCAGCTCCCCGGGGTCCTCCCTACCCATGAGCTACACCTTC. This codes for CASSSPGSSLPMSYTF.

The J gene is TRBJ1-2, the V gene TRBV10-3; a weak D match, TRBD1 (5 bases). CDR1 and CDR2 from the germline V gene are ENHRY and SYGVKD. The CDR3 is 13 residues long. V lost 4 bases, J lost 8 bases, and 14 bases lay in between. This CDR3 reads CAISAGTSPGYTF. Written as DNA, the CDR3 is TGTGCCATCAGTGCTGGGACTTCCCCAGGCTACACCTTC.

This chain joins TRBV6-6 and TRBJ1-2; 8 positions match TRBD1. Germline V gene lookup returns CDR1 MNHNY and CDR2 SVGAGI (reference sequence). V trimming: 6 bases; J trimming: 2 bases; junction bases outside the gene matches: 2. The CDR3 contains 13 residues. The CDR3 protein is CASRGQANYGYTF. CDR3 in DNA: TGTGCCAGCAGGGGACAGGCAAACTATGGCTACACCTTC.

This rearrangement joins TRBV4-3 to TRBJ1-4, with TRBD1 as a possible D gene (6 bases). The germline V and J ends were trimmed by 0 bases and 5 bases, with 13 bases remaining between them. Germline loops: CDR1 LGHNA, CDR2 YSLEER. This CDR3 region has 16 residues. The CDR3 coding sequence is TGCGCCAGCAGCCAAGATGCAGCCGGGACAAATGAAAAACTGTTTTTT. It encodes CASSQDAAGTNEKLFF.

This chain uses TRBV27 with TRBJ1-1, with D unresolved. V lost 3 bases and J lost 2, with 7 bases in between. The CDR3 contains 13 residues. The germline gives CDR1 MNHEY, CDR2 SMNVEV (reference sequence). CDR3 coding DNA: TGTGCCAGCAGTTTCGGAGGAAACACTGAAGCTTTCTTT. Its protein product is CASSFGGNTEAFF.

The V gene is TRBV29-1, the J gene TRBJ1-2; D may be TRBD1 (6 bases). The germline V and J ends were trimmed by 4 bases and 2 bases, with 8 bases remaining between them. The CDR3 loop spans 12 amino acids. Germline V gene sequence: CDR1 SQVTM, CDR2 ANQGSEA. CDR3 in DNA: TGCAGCGTTGCGCAGGGGAACTATGGCTACACCTTC. Translating it yields CSVAQGNYGYTF.

The chain carries TRBV6-5 and TRBJ2-7; D may match TRBD1 or TRBD2 (5 bases each). Germline CDR1 is MNHEY and CDR2 is SVGAGI. This CDR3 has 13 residues. Trimming shortened V by 5 bases and J by 4 bases, and 12 bases separated the two germline ends. The CDR3 DNA is TGTGCCAGCAGTCCGGGACCTTCGTACGAGCAGTACTTC. This translates into CASSPGPSYEQYF.

CDR3 protein: CASRLSSGGALGTQYF. The CDR3 nucleotides read TGTGCCAGCAGATTAAGTAGCGGAGGAGCGTTAGGGACGCAGTATTTT. V usage is TRBV7-8 and J usage is TRBJ2-3, with a tentative D call TRBD2 (6 bases). Germline loops: CDR1 SGHVS, CDR2 FQNEAQ. The CDR3 runs to 16 residues. The V gene lost 6 bases and the J gene lost 9 bases, with 25 bases spanning the gap.

This clone came up a few times. This rearrangement joins TRBV4-2 to TRBJ1-6; 9 bases match TRBD1. Losses at the gene ends were 2 bases for V and 6 bases for J; bases not matched to a gene: 5. Germline assignment: CDR1 LGHNA and CDR2 YNFKEQ. The CDR3 length is 16 residues. CDR3 DNA: TGTGCCAGCAGCCAACTACAGGGGGCCGGTAATTCACCCCTCCACTTT. Translating it yields CASSQLQGAGNSPLHF.

This clone was found once. The rearrangement links TRBV29-1 to TRBJ2-5; perhaps TRBD1 as D (5 bases). The length of the CDR3 is 13 residues. Germline CDR1 is SQVTM and CDR2 is ANQGSEA. V was shortened by 6 bases and J by 1 base, with 12 bases between the two germline ends. The CDR3 DNA sequence: TGCAGCGTGGCTGACAGATTCCAAGAGACCCAGTACTTC. It codes for CSVADRFQETQYF.

The CDR3 sequence is CATSRGGQVGEQYF. The CDR3 DNA follows: TGTGCCACCAGCAGAGGAGGGCAGGTCGGCGAGCAGTACTTC. The chain combines TRBV15 with TRBJ2-7, with D possibly being TRBD2 (5 bases). Trimming shortened V by 1 base and J by 6 bases, and 13 bases separated the two germline ends. This CDR3 has 14 amino acids. Germline CDR1 and CDR2: LNHNV and YYDKDF (reference sequence).